This T cell receptor beta chain was sequenced in a study of early T cells in non-severe SARS-CoV-2 infection. This CDR3 has 12 amino acids. V lost 11 bases to trimming and J lost 8 bases, with 18 bases between them. Germline values: CDR1 ENHRY, CDR2 SYGVKD. This clonotype appeared many times. Each CDR3 protein is one row after TCRdb ran MiXCR on the 5' RACE reads. The table has about 49,000 distinct CDR3 sequences, less than 15% seen once; the top ten hold around 2.6%. Source: whole blood, taken at baseline. The chain couples TRBV10-3 to TRBJ1-1; D may be TRBD1 (5 bases). The clonotype comes from an adult who was a healthcare worker with PCR-confirmed SARS-CoV-2 infection or an uninfected control (not recorded which). In DNA form, the CDR3 reads TGTGCCTCTAGAAATCCGGGACGCGAAGCTTTCTTT. Protein sequence: CASRNPGREAFF.